The entry below gives a single T cell receptor beta chain sequence along with its context. The data are from a study of blood T cell repertoires in COVID-19. The study drew participants aged about 18 to 89 years from some 23 US areas. This table comes from immunoSEQ multiplex PCR, and its TCRdb copy is limited to in-frame clones, with some not included. The repertoire has fewer than 200,000 clones, about 83% of them found once; the top ten carry less than 4%. This sequence originates from a woman aged 45 to 65 in a cohort exposed to, infected with or recovered from COVID-19 (not recorded which). The source material was PBMCs or T cells enriched from blood (not recorded which).

The CDR3, as DNA: TGTGCCAGCAGTTTGGGGACAGGCCAGGGCTACACCTTC. Amino acids: CASSLGTGQGYTF. The chain recombines TRBV28 with TRBJ1-2; 8 positions agree with TRBD1. The CDR3 loop spans 13 amino acids. The ends lost 3 bases at V and 8 bases at J; junction bases unmatched: 5. Germline V gene sequence: CDR1 MDHEN, CDR2 SYDVKM.